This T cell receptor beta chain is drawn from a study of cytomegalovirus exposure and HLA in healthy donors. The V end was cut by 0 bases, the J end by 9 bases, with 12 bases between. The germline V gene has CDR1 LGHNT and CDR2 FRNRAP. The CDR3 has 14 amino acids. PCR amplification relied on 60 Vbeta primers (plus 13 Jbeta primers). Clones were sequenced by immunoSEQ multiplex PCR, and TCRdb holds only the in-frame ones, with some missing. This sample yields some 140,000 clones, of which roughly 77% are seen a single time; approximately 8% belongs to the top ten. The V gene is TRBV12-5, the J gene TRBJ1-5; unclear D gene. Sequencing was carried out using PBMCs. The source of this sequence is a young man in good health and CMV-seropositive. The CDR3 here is CASGLVWSSRPQHF. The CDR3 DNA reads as TGTGCTAGTGGTTTGGTATGGTCCTCCAGGCCCCAGCATTTT.